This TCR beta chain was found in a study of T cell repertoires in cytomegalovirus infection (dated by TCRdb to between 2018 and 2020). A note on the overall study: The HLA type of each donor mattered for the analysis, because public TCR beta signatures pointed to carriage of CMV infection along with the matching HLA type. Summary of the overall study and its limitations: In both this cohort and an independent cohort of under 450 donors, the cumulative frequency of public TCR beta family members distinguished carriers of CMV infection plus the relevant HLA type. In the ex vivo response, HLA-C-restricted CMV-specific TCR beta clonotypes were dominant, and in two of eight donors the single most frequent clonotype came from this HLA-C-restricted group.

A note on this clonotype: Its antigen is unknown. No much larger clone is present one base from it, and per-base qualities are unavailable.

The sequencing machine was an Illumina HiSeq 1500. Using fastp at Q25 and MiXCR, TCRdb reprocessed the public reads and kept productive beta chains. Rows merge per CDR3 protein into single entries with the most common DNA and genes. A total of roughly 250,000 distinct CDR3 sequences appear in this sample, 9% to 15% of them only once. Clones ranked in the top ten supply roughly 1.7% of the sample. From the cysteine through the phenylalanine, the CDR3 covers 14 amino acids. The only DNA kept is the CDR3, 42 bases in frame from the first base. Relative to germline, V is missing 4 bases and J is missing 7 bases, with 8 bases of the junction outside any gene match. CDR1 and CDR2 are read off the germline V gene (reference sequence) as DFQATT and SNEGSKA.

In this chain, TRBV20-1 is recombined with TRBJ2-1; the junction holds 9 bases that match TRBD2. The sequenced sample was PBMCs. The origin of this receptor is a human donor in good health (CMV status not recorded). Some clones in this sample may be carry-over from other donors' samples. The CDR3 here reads CSAILAGKLNEQFF. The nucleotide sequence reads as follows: TGCAGTGCTATTCTAGCGGGGAAGTTAAATGAGCAGTTCTTC.